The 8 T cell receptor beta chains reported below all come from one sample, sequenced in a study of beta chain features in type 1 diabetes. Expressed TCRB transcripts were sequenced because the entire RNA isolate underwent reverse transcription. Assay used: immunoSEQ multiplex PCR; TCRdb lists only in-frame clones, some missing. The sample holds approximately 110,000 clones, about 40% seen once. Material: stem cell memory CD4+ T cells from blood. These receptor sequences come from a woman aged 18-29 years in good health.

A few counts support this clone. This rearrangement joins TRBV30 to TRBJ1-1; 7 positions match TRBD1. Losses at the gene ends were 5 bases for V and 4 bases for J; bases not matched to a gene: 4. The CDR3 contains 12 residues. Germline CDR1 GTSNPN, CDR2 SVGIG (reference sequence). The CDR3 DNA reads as TGTGCCTGGCGCGGGACAGTCACTGAAGCTTTCTTT. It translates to CAWRGTVTEAFF.

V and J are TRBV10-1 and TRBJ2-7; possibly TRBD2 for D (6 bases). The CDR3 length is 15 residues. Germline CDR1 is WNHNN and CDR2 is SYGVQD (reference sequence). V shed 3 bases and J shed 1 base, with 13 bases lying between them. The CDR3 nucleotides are TGCGCCAGCAGTGACCCCTCGGCGGGATCCTACGAGCAGTACTTC. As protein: CASSDPSAGSYEQYF.

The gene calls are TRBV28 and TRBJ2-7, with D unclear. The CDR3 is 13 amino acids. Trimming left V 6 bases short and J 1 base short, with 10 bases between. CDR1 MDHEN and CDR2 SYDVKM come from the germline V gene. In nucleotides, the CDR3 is TGTGCCAGCAGGACGGCCGGGTCCTACGAGCAGTACTTC. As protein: CASRTAGSYEQYF.

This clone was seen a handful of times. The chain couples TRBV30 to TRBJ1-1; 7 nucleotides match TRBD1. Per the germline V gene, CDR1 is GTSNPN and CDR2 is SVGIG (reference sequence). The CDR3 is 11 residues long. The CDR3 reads CGTGSLGGAFF. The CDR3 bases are TGTGGGACAGGTTCCCTTGGGGGAGCTTTCTTT.

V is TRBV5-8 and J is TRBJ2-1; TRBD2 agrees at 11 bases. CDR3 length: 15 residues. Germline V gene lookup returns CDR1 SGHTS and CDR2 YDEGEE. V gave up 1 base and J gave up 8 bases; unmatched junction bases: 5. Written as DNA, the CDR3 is TGTGCCAGCAGCTTGTCTAGCGGGAGGTTAGATGAGCAGTTCTTC. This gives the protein CASSLSSGRLDEQFF.

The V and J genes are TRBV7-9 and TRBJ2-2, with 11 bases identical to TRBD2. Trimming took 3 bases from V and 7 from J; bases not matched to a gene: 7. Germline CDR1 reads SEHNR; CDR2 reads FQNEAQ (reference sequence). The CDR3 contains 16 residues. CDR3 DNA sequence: TGTGCCAGCAGCTTTAAACTAGCGGGAGTGGACGGGGAGCTGTTTTTT. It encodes CASSFKLAGVDGELFF.

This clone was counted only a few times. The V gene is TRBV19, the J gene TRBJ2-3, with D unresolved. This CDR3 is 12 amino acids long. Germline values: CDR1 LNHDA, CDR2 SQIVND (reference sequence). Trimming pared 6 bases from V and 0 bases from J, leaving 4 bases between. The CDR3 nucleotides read TGTGCCAGTAGAACTAGCACAGATACGCAGTATTTT. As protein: CASRTSTDTQYF.

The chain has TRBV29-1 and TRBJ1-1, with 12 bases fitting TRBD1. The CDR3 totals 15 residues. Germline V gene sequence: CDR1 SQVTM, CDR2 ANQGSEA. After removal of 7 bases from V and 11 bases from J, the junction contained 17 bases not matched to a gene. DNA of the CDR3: TGCAGCGCCGAAAAACCGGGACAGGGGGCAAGCGAGGCTTTCTTT. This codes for CSAEKPGQGASEAFF.